This entry is about one T cell receptor beta chain. The antigen is undetermined. This record comes from a study of shared clonotypes between healthy human individuals. V gave up 2 bases and J gave up 6 bases; unmatched junction bases: 6. Germline loops: CDR1 KGHSH, CDR2 LQKENI. The CDR3 is made up of 15 amino acids. Produced via immunoSEQ multiplex PCR; TCRdb's table is partial and in-frame only. This repertoire shows about 2.4 million clones, over 85% found once; its top ten account for over 0.12%. Study-wide points: Sampling involved blood alone; tissue repertoires likely differ.

The TCR sequence derives from a man aged 18-30 years in good health. The genes are TRBV18 and TRBJ2-3, with 9 positions matching TRBD1. The sequencing input was naive CD4+ T cells sorted from blood. The subset is: CD45RA+ positively selected. CDR3 region: CASSPWDRALDTQYF. DNA of the CDR3: TGTGCCAGCTCACCATGGGACAGGGCCCTCGATACGCAGTATTTT.